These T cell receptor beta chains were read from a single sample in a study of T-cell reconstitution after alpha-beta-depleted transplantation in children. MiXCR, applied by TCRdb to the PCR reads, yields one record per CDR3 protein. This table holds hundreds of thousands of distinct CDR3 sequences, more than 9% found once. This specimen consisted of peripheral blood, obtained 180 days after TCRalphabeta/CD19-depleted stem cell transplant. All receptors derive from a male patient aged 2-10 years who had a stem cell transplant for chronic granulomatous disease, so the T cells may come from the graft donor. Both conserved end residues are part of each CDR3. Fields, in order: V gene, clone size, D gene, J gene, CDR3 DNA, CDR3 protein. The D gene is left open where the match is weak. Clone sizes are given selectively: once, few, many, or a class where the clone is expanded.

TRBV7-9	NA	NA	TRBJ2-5	TGTGCCAGCGGAGGGGAGACCGAGTACTTC	CASGGETEYF
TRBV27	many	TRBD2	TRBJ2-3	TGTGCCAGCAGTTTATCTAGCGGGGTGTTTGGAGATACGCAGTATTTT	CASSLSSGVFGDTQYF
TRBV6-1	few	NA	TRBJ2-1	TGTGCCAGCAGTGAAGCTGGGGGCGGGATTTACAATGAGCAGTTCTTC	CASSEAGGGIYNEQFF
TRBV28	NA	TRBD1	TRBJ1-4	TGTGCCACCTATCCCTTCAGGGGGAGTGAAAAACTGTTTTTT	CATYPFRGSEKLFF
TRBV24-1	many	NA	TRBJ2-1	TGTGCCACCAGTGATTCATTAGGGGTTGAGCAGTTCTTC	CATSDSLGVEQFF
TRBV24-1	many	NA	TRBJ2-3	TGTGCCACCAGTGAGAGGGGTCCCGTGGCAGATACGCAGTATTTT	CATSERGPVADTQYF
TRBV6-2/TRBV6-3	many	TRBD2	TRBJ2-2	TGTGCCAGCACCCGTAGCGGGAGCGTAGACACCGGGGAGCTGTTTTTT	CASTRSGSVDTGELFF
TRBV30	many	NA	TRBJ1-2	TGTGCCTGGAGTAAGACGGACTATGGCTACACCTTC	CAWSKTDYGYTF
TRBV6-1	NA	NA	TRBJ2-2	TGTGCCAGCAGTGGTTCTTACACCGGGGAGCTGTTTTTT	CASSGSYTGELFF
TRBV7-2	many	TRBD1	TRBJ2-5	TGTGCCAGCAGCCAGGGACAGGGGATTCCCCAAGAGACCCAGTACTTC	CASSQGQGIPQETQYF
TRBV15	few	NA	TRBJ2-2	TGTGCCACCAGCAGAGAGAGGGGGACGGGGGGCACCGGGGAGCTGTTTTTT	CATSRERGTGGTGELFF